This T cell receptor (beta chain) stems from a study of CD8+ T cells in alopecia areata. Study overall: Patients received oral tofacitinib, 5 to 10 mg twice daily, for moderate-to-severe alopecia areata. Study-wide findings and caveats: Affected lesional scalp, above all in alopecia totalis/universalis, was more clonal than normal scalp.

Alopecia areata patients had lesional scalp punch biopsies and peripheral blood taken from them. Extracted from the samples, RNA was reverse transcribed into cDNA to serve as the sequencing template. The method was immunoSEQ multiplex PCR; TCRdb's version includes in-frame clones alone and lacks a portion of them. The table lists some 120,000 clones, roughly 61% of them singletons. Concerning this clone itself: Its specificity is not known.

CDR1 is SGHNT and CDR2 is YENEEA in the germline V gene. V gave up 5 bases and J gave up 0 bases, with 14 bases separating them. The CDR3 runs to 16 residues. Here the sequenced sample was CD4+ T cells sorted from blood, taken at week 0. The V call is TRBV11-3, the J call TRBJ2-1, with a tentative D call TRBD2 (6 bases). The TCR comes from a human donor with alopecia areata. The DNA for the CDR3 is TGTGCCAGCAGCCCGGTACTAGCTAGCTCCTACAATGAGCAGTTCTTC. Translation gives CASSPVLASSYNEQFF.